The 22 T cell receptor beta chains below all came from one sample that was sequenced in a study of T cells in Graves' hyperthyroidism and ophthalmopathy. From RNA transcripts, TCR beta CDR3 regions were amplified. A set of HTBI primers served as the primers for a first-round RT-PCR of the TCR CDR3. TCRdb re-derived calls from the multiplex PCR reads in MiXCR, one entry per CDR3 protein. The profile covers 560,000 or so distinct CDR3 sequences, with under 60% appearing a single time and 8.2% taken by the ten largest. Sequencing input: peripheral blood or thyroid tissue (not recorded which). The receptors were gathered from a woman between 18 and 29 years old with Graves' hyperthyroidism.

The table lists this clonotype with many counts. The chain links TRBV15 to TRBJ2-7; TRBD1 matches at 8 bases. Germline assignment: CDR1 LNHNV and CDR2 YYDKDF (reference sequence). The CDR3 is 15 amino acids. Losses at the gene ends were 3 bases for V and 3 bases for J; bases not matched to a gene: 7. Here the CDR3 reads CATSSEPDRDYEQYF. CDR3 DNA: TGTGCCACCAGCAGCGAACCGGACAGGGACTACGAGCAGTACTTC.

This clonotype has just a few counts. This chain joins TRBV10-2 and TRBJ2-2, with 8 bases fitting TRBD1. Per the germline V gene, CDR1 is WSHSY and CDR2 is SAAADI. V lost 8 bases to trimming and J lost 3 bases; unmatched junction nucleotides: 11. CDR3 length: 16 amino acids. The CDR3 coding sequence is TGCGCCAGCTGGGAAACCGGGACAGGAGACACCGGGGAGCTGTTTTTT. Protein product: CASWETGTGDTGELFF.

V and J are TRBV4-1 and TRBJ1-5, with D hard to call. The CDR3 totals 17 residues. Germline CDR1 and CDR2: MGHRA and YSYEKL. Trimming shortened V by 1 base and J by 0 bases, and 13 bases separated the two germline ends. CDR3 region: CASSQVSGVPSNQPQHF. The CDR3 DNA reads as TGCGCCAGCAGCCAAGTATCGGGTGTGCCTAGCAATCAGCCCCAGCATTTT.

Concerning this clonotype itself: Mismatch with germline at one junction end may stem from a read error. V is TRBV15 and J is TRBJ2-2, with TRBD1 identical over 7 bases. Germline values: CDR1 LNHNV, CDR2 YYDKDF (reference sequence). The CDR3 is 14 amino acids. CDR3 DNA sequence: TGTGCCACCAGCCGAGACAGGGTCACCGGGGAGCTGTTTTTT. This translates into CATSRDRVTGELFF.

This chain links TRBV2 with TRBJ1-5; the D gene is possibly TRBD1 (5 bases). This CDR3 is 19 amino acids long. V lost 3 bases, J lost 0 bases, and 21 bases lay in between. Germline assignment: CDR1 SNHLY and CDR2 FYNNEI. The CDR3 bases are TGTGCCAGCAGTGACGACGTCTGGCTGGGGCTCCTTAGCAATCAGCCCCAGCATTTT. Protein sequence: CASSDDVWLGLLSNQPQHF. Full variable domain (remainder filled in from reference TRBV2 and TRBJ1-5): EPEVTQTPSHQVTQMGQEVILRCVPISNHLYFYWYRQILGQKVEFLVSFYNNEISEKSEIFDDQFSVERPDGSNFTLKIRSTKLEDSAMYFCASSDDVWLGLLSNQPQHFGDGTRLSIL.

The V gene is TRBV25-1, the J gene TRBJ1-5; tentative D call: TRBD1 (5 bases). V dropped 8 bases and J dropped 7 bases, with 15 bases sitting between them. The CDR3 sequence is 13 residues long. Germline V lookup: CDR1 MGHDK, CDR2 SYGVNS. In DNA form, the CDR3 reads TGTGCCAGCCAGCATGGGGGGGACCAGCCCCAGCATTTT. It translates to CASQHGGDQPQHF.

This sequence joins TRBV9 and TRBJ1-5; tentatively, D is TRBD1 (5 bases). The ends were cut back, 0 bases at V and 2 bases at J, with 9 bases in the middle. The CDR3 is 15 residues long. Germline loops: CDR1 SGDLS, CDR2 YYNGEE. In DNA, the CDR3 is TGTGCCAGCAGCGTAGGGGGCAGGGGCAATCAGCCCCAGCATTTT. This codes for CASSVGGRGNQPQHF.

This clonotype was picked up many times. Here the CDR3 DNA reads TGTGCCAGCAGTGACAGGCAAGCGACCTACGAGCAGTACTTC. Its translation: CASSDRQATYEQYF. The V gene is TRBV2, the J gene TRBJ2-7; D not certain. Looked up from germline, CDR1 is SNHLY and CDR2 is FYNNEI. The CDR3 has 14 residues. The V end lost 3 bases, the J end lost 2 bases, and 11 bases lay between the germline ends.

The gene calls are TRBV11-2 and TRBJ1-2; D gene ambiguous. The CDR3 runs to 13 residues. In germline, CDR1 is SGHAT, CDR2 FQNNGV. The V gene lost 7 bases and the J gene lost 8 bases, with 17 bases spanning the gap. The CDR3 DNA reads TGTGCCAGCATCACCGGAACGGCTGGGGGCTACACCTTC. This codes for CASITGTAGGYTF.

This clonotype was recorded at least ten times. This chain's CDR3 is CAISKDSYNSPLHF. DNA for the CDR3: TGTGCCATCAGCAAGGACAGCTATAATTCACCCCTCCACTTT. This sequence joins TRBV10-3 and TRBJ1-6; D may be TRBD1 (6 bases). The CDR3 extends over 14 amino acids. V shed 6 bases and J shed 3 bases, with 9 bases lying between them. Germline V gene sequence: CDR1 ENHRY, CDR2 SYGVKD.

A remark on this clonotype: A read error may explain this, as a much larger clone is one base away. This CDR3 is missing its conserved last phenylalanine or tryptophan, likely due to a read error. V is TRBV10-3 and J is TRBJ2-7; TRBD2 agrees at 10 bases. Germline CDR1 ENHRY, CDR2 SYGVKD. V dropped 10 bases and J dropped 1; count of bases not matched to a gene: 7. There are 14 residues in the CDR3. This CDR3 is CATARTSGSYEQYL. In DNA form, the CDR3 reads TGTGCCACCGCAAGGACTAGCGGATCCTACGAGCAGTACCTC.

This clonotype was seen repeatedly, ten times or more. The chain joins TRBV9 to TRBJ1-2, with D uncertain. The ends were cut back, 5 bases at V and 8 bases at J, with 19 bases in the middle. The length of the CDR3 is 14 residues. Germline CDR1 is SGDLS and CDR2 is YYNGEE. CDR3 amino acids: CASSPGTSPKGYTF. The DNA for the CDR3 is TGTGCCAGCAGTCCCGGTACTTCCCCCAAGGGCTACACCTTC.

The chain is built from TRBV29-1 and TRBJ2-5, with D possibly matching TRBD2 (6 bases). Germline-derived CDR1 and CDR2 are SQVTM and ANQGSEA. This CDR3 region has 18 residues. V lost 1 base and J 5 bases, leaving 26 bases between the germline ends. The CDR3 bases are TGCAGCGTTGAAGTATTTCGAGGAGGGAACCCGAGGACCGAGACCCAGTACTTC. This gives the protein CSVEVFRGGNPRTETQYF.

This clonotype came up many times. Sequence at one end of the junction differs from germline and may be a read error. The chain employs TRBV5-1 and TRBJ2-7; possible D gene TRBD1, 5 bases. Per germline, CDR1 SGHRS and CDR2 YFSETQ. The length of the CDR3 is 12 residues. DNA for the CDR3: TGTGCCAGCAGCTTAGAAGGGGCCGAGCAGTACTTC. Its protein is CASSLEGAEQYF.

This clonotype was recorded a few times. The chain combines TRBV4-3 with TRBJ2-7; D gene ambiguous. V shed 0 bases and J shed 5 bases, with 5 bases lying between them. Germline CDR1 is LGHNA and CDR2 is YSLEER. The length of the CDR3 is 12 residues. The CDR3 spells CASSQDYDEQYF. The CDR3 bases are TGCGCCAGCAGCCAAGATTACGACGAGCAGTACTTC.

This clonotype came up a few times. The V gene is TRBV2, the J gene TRBJ2-3; D not resolved. The CDR3 spans 12 residues. V was shortened by 2 bases and J by 6 bases, with 6 bases between the two germline ends. CDR1 and CDR2 (germline): SNHLY, FYNNEI. CDR3 residues: CASSELVDTQYF. CDR3 DNA sequence: TGTGCCAGCAGTGAACTTGTGGATACGCAGTATTTT.

The CDR3 protein is CSASEGGSSYEQYF. The CDR3 DNA reads TGCAGTGCTAGCGAGGGCGGCAGCTCCTACGAGCAGTACTTC. V and J are TRBV20-1 and TRBJ2-7, with TRBD2 as a possible D gene (5 bases). Germline-derived CDR1 and CDR2 are DFQATT and SNEGSKA (reference sequence). Trimming removed 3 bases at V and 0 bases at J, with 12 bases between. The CDR3 covers 14 residues.

As for this clonotype: Possible read error: a much larger clone is one base away. No conserved phenylalanine or tryptophan is present at the end of the CDR3, so a read error is the likely explanation. This chain links TRBV12-3 or TRBV12-4 with TRBJ1-1; D call uncertain. V dropped 3 bases and J dropped 9 bases, with 14 bases sitting between them. The CDR3 sequence is 13 residues long. In DNA, the CDR3 is TGTGCCAGCAGTTTCCCACCGGAGAGGAAAGCTTTCCTT. Amino acid sequence: CASSFPPERKAFL.

This clonotype appeared a few times. The chain has TRBV29-1 and TRBJ1-1; the match to TRBD1 covers 10 bases. The CDR3 consists of 13 residues. Trimming removed 6 bases from V and 0 bases from J; junction bases left unmatched: 1. CDR1 is SQVTM and CDR2 is ANQGSEA in the germline V gene. Here the CDR3 DNA reads TGCAGCGTGGGACAGGGGTTGAACACTGAAGCTTTCTTT. This gives the protein CSVGQGLNTEAFF.

This clonotype appeared once. The chain joins TRBV6-1 to TRBJ2-7, with 10 bases lining up with TRBD2. Germline V gene sequence: CDR1 MNHNS, CDR2 SASEGT. This CDR3 is 15 amino acids long. The trim removed 8 bases at V and 2 bases at J, leaving 9 bases unmatched. CDR3 nucleotide sequence: TGTGCCAGCCGAACAGCGGGAGGGATCGCCTACGAGCAGTACTTC. As protein: CASRTAGGIAYEQYF.

The chain combines TRBV2 with TRBJ2-5; D gene uncertain. Germline-derived CDR1 and CDR2 are SNHLY and FYNNEI. This CDR3 is 13 amino acids long. Trimming took 2 bases from V and 7 from J, leaving 11 bases between them. The CDR3 nucleotides are TGTGCCAGCAGTGAACGGCCTGCCGGGACCCAGTACTTC. Translation gives CASSERPAGTQYF.

J is TRBJ2-7 and V is TRBV20-1, with 8 bases lining up with TRBD2. The trim removed 6 bases at V and 3 bases at J, leaving 10 bases unmatched. Germline values: CDR1 DFQATT, CDR2 SNEGSKA (reference sequence). This CDR3 is built from 14 residues. CDR3 region: CSAGGPAGVYEQYF. For the CDR3, the DNA is TGCAGTGCGGGGGGGCCAGCGGGAGTCTACGAGCAGTACTTC.